A selection of T cell receptor beta chains follows, all from one sample in a study of blood T cell repertoires in COVID-19. Assay: immunoSEQ multiplex PCR; the TCRdb copy retains only in-frame clones and omits some. The table lists under 80,000 clones, more than 85% of them singletons. Source material: peripheral blood. These receptors were obtained from a man aged 70-80 years with acute or convalescent COVID-19. Both conserved end residues are part of each CDR3. The D gene is left open where the match is weak. The listing skips clone size in some rows; elsewhere it reads once, few, many or a size class.

clone_size	j_call	d_call	v_call	cdr3_nt	cdr3_aa
-	TRBJ2-1	TRBD2	TRBV5-6	TGTGCCAGCAGCTTGGTAGTTGCGGGGGGCGACGATGAGCAGTTCTTC	CASSLVVAGGDDEQFF
-	TRBJ1-5	TRBD1	TRBV4-1	TGCGCCAGCAGCCAAGATCCGACAGGGGTCCGGCAGCCCCAGCATTTT	CASSQDPTGVRQPQHF
-	TRBJ1-2	TRBD1	TRBV5-6	TGTGCCAGCAGCTGGGGACAGGCTCACTATGGCTACACCTTC	CASSWGQAHYGYTF
-	TRBJ1-3	-	TRBV7-9	TGTGCCGCCGGGGGGTCAGACACCATATATTTT	CAAGGSDTIYF
-	TRBJ1-2	TRBD1	TRBV4-2	TGTGCCAGCAGCCATCGGACAGGGGACGGCTATGGCTACACCTTC	CASSHRTGDGYGYTF
-	TRBJ1-5	-	TRBV29-1	TGCAGCGCCCAAGCGGACAGTGGAGCGCAGCATTTT	CSAQADSGAQHF
-	TRBJ1-4	TRBD1	TRBV6-6	TGTGCCAGCAGTCGGAGACAGGGGAGGGATGAAAAACTGTTTTTT	CASSRRQGRDEKLFF
-	TRBJ1-2	TRBD1	TRBV19	TGTGCCAGTAGTATTTCGGTTGGGACAGATAACTATGGCTACACCTTC	CASSISVGTDNYGYTF
once	TRBJ2-7	TRBD1	TRBV6-5	TGTGCCAGCAGTTATTCTAGACAGGGGGGCTACGAGCAGTACTTC	CASSYSRQGGYEQYF
-	TRBJ2-1	-	TRBV24-1	TGTGCCACCGAAAGGGGGGACAGTTACAATGAGCAGTTCTTC	CATERGDSYNEQFF
-	TRBJ1-2	TRBD1	TRBV19	TGTGCCAGTAGTATAGGGACAGGTAGCTATGGCTACACCTTC	CASSIGTGSYGYTF
-	TRBJ1-5	TRBD1	TRBV28	TGTGCCAGCAGTTTAGACCAGGGGGCGCTTGGCAATCAGCCCCAGCATTTT	CASSLDQGALGNQPQHF
-	TRBJ1-2	-	TRBV3-1/TRBV3-2	TGTGCCAGCAGCCCAGAGTTTCAGGTAAACTATGGCTACACCTTC	CASSPEFQVNYGYTF
-	TRBJ2-7	-	TRBV6-2/TRBV6-3	TGTGCCAGCAGTTCGGACTGGAGCTCCTACGAGCAGTACTTC	CASSSDWSSYEQYF
-	TRBJ2-1	TRBD2	TRBV10-3	TGTGCCATCAGTGTATGGACTAGCGGCGTGAATGAGCAGTTCTTC	CAISVWTSGVNEQFF
-	TRBJ2-5	-	TRBV6-5	TGTGCCAGCAGTTACGGCGGGTTTGGGGAGACCCAGTACTTC	CASSYGGFGETQYF
-	TRBJ1-2	TRBD1	TRBV6-5	TGTGCCAGCAGTTACTCTGGGACAGGGGACTATGGCTACACCTTC	CASSYSGTGDYGYTF
once	TRBJ1-6	-	TRBV15	TGTGCCACCCGGACAGAGTTGAGCTCCTATAATTCACCCCTCCACTTT	CATRTELSSYNSPLHF
-	TRBJ2-5	TRBD2	TRBV15	TGTGCCACCAGCAGTTCGGGCGCGGGAGTCCCTGGAGAGACCCAGTACTTC	CATSSSGAGVPGETQYF
-	TRBJ1-2	-	TRBV3-1/TRBV3-2	TGTGCCAGCAGCCAAGGGGGGGATGGCTACACCTTC	CASSQGGDGYTF
-	TRBJ1-1	-	TRBV2	TGTGCCAGCAGTGCCAGCACTGAAGCTTTCTTT	CASSASTEAFF